This TCR beta chain was obtained from a study of T cells in tuberculosis. Findings and limits, study-wide: Some low-affinity tetramer-binding T cells may be absent from this sample.

No alpha-beta pairing information exists for these sequences. Produced via immunoSEQ multiplex PCR; TCRdb's table is partial and in-frame only. The repertoire holds roughly 92,000 clones, with more than 75% as singletons. Looked up from germline, CDR1 is MNHEY and CDR2 is SMNVEV (reference sequence). This CDR3 spans 20 amino acids. After removal of 5 bases from V and 8 bases from J, the junction contained 28 bases not matched to a gene. After thawing and overnight rest, PBMC were stained with GMM-loaded CD1B tetramer, viability dye and anti-CD3 for sorting. CD1B tetramers were loaded with Rhodococcus equi-derived C32 glucose monomycolate. Before cryopreservation, the sorted PBMC lost their CD14-expressing monocytes. From each donor, some 91,000 tetramer-negative cells were sorted.

The receptor was derived from an adult woman with latent tuberculosis. The sample was CD1b-GMM tetramer-negative cells sorted from PBMCs. This chain uses TRBV27 with TRBJ1-2; 8 positions match TRBD1. The CDR3 DNA reads as TGTGCCAGCAGTCAGAATAGGGGACAGGTTGGGCCCAGTGGTTTTTCCGGCTACACCTTC. Its protein is CASSQNRGQVGPSGFSGYTF.